What follows are 13 T cell receptor beta chains derived from one specimen sequenced in a study of shared clonotypes between healthy human individuals. Repertoires were generated with immunoSEQ multiplex PCR, while TCRdb's copy carries only in-frame clones and drops some. The profile shows some 2.4 million clones, approximately 94% of them singletons. Input material: naive CD4+ T cells from PBMCs. This sample's subset: CD45RA+ positively selected. These receptors originate from a man aged 18 to 29 in good health. Some clones in this sample may be carry-over from other donors' samples.

The CDR3 sequence is CAWTSGQGDTDTQYF. For the CDR3, the DNA is TGTGCCTGGACAAGTGGCCAGGGGGACACAGATACGCAGTATTTT. The chain employs TRBV30 and TRBJ2-3; 7 positions match TRBD1. CDR1 GTSNPN and CDR2 SVGIG come from the germline V gene (reference sequence). This CDR3 is built from 15 residues. V lost 4 bases to trimming and J lost 2 bases; unmatched junction nucleotides: 9.

V gene TRBV29-1 combines with J gene TRBJ2-7; tentatively, D is TRBD2 (6 bases). V was trimmed by 7 bases and J by 6 bases, leaving 22 bases between them. This CDR3 spans 14 amino acids. Germline V gene data show CDR1 as SQVTM and CDR2 as ANQGSEA. The CDR3 sequence: CSAIPLDRRGEQYF. The CDR3 bases are TGCAGCGCAATCCCTCTAGATCGGAGGGGCGAGCAGTACTTC.

Details on this clone: The sample has other DNA sequences that encode this CDR3 too. The chain has TRBV19 and TRBJ1-2; D is ambiguous. This CDR3 region has 12 residues. CDR1 is LNHDA and CDR2 is SQIVND in the germline V gene (reference sequence). Trimming cost V 7 bases and J 2 bases, with 8 bases left between them. The CDR3 is CASIGANYGYTF. Here the CDR3 DNA reads TGTGCCAGTATTGGAGCGAACTATGGCTACACCTTC.

The rearrangement links TRBV5-1 to TRBJ1-5; TRBD1 aligns across 7 bases. CDR3 length: 15 amino acids. V was pared by 0 bases and J by 5 bases, with 5 bases of the junction left unmatched. Germline lookup yields CDR1 SGHRS and CDR2 YFSETQ. CDR3 region: CASSLAGQEHQPQHF. CDR3 in DNA: TGCGCCAGCAGCTTGGCCGGACAGGAACATCAGCCCCAGCATTTT.

This chain uses TRBV5-6 with TRBJ2-7, with TRBD1 matching 9 bases. CDR1 and CDR2 (germline): SGHDT, YYEEEE. Trimming removed 0 bases from V and 3 bases from J; junction bases left unmatched: 4. The CDR3 covers 15 residues. The CDR3 DNA follows: TGTGCCAGCAGCTTGGCCGGGACAGGGTACTACGAGCAGTACTTC. Translated: CASSLAGTGYYEQYF. Complete variable domain (other parts from reference TRBV5-6 and TRBJ2-7): DAGVTQSPTHLIKTRGQQVTLRCSPKSGHDTVSWYQQALGQGPQFIFQYYEEEERQRGNFPDRFSGHQFPNYSSELNVNALLLGDSALYLCASSLAGTGYYEQYFGPGTRLTVT.

This chain uses TRBV28 with TRBJ2-1; TRBD2 matches 9 bases. Losses at the gene ends were 7 bases for V and 8 bases for J; bases not matched to a gene: 9. This CDR3 spans 14 amino acids. Germline loops: CDR1 MDHEN, CDR2 SYDVKM. The CDR3 loop reads CASNIGVAGDEQFF. Written as DNA, the CDR3 is TGTGCCAGCAACATCGGGGTAGCGGGAGATGAGCAGTTCTTC. The variable domain in full, completed from reference TRBV28 and TRBJ2-1, reads DVKVTQSSRYLVKRTGEKVFLECVQDMDHENMFWYRQDPGLGLRLIYFSYDVKMKEKGDIPEGYSVSREKKERFSLILESASTNQTSMYLCASNIGVAGDEQFFGPGTRLTVL.

The chain links TRBV28 to TRBJ2-2, with 14 bases matching TRBD2. From germline, CDR1 is MDHEN and CDR2 SYDVKM. The CDR3 has 18 residues. With 4 bases clipped from V and 6 bases from J, the junction kept 10 bases outside the gene matches. CDR3 region: CASSSPGLAGVRAGELFF. Here the CDR3 DNA reads TGTGCCAGCAGTTCGCCGGGACTAGCGGGAGTACGGGCCGGGGAGCTGTTTTTT.

The chain carries TRBV9 and TRBJ2-3, with TRBD1 matching 7 bases. The V and J ends lost 0 bases and 6 bases, in that order; junction bases with no gene match: 7. CDR1 is SGDLS, CDR2 YYNGEE, per germline. The CDR3 length is 15 residues. For the CDR3, the DNA is TGTGCCAGCAGCGTAGGGGGCCAGGGGGTCGATACGCAGTATTTT. Translation: CASSVGGQGVDTQYF.

V is TRBV28 and J is TRBJ1-2, with a weak D call TRBD1 (6 bases). The CDR3 covers 12 residues. CDR1 is MDHEN and CDR2 is SYDVKM in the germline V gene. Between the trimmed V and J ends, which lost 11 bases and 5 bases, there was a span of 15 bases. As DNA, the CDR3 is TGTGCCTCAGGGGCACCTTATTATGGCTACACCTTC. Translating gives CASGAPYYGYTF.

On this clone itself: The same CDR3 can be traced to other DNA sequences in this sample. This sequence joins TRBV7-3 and TRBJ1-3; 7 nucleotides align to TRBD1. The CDR3 spans 14 residues. V dropped 4 bases and J dropped 2; count of bases not matched to a gene: 2. The germline V gene encodes CDR1 SGHTA and CDR2 FQGTGA. The CDR3 DNA sequence: TGTGCCAGCAGCTCTACAGGGGCTGGAAACACCATATATTTT. Translating gives CASSSTGAGNTIYF.

The chain combines TRBV5-1 with TRBJ1-1; unclear D gene. V shed 5 bases and J shed 1 base, with 12 bases lying between them. This CDR3 has 14 residues. CDR1 is SGHRS and CDR2 is YFSETQ in the germline V gene. CDR3 amino acids: CASRTGTPNTEAFF. CDR3 bases: TGCGCCAGCAGGACGGGTACCCCGAACACTGAAGCTTTCTTT.

This chain links TRBV28 with TRBJ1-3; 8 positions match TRBD1. There are 15 residues in the CDR3. CDR1 and CDR2 from the germline V gene are MDHEN and SYDVKM. Trimming removed 7 bases from V and 2 bases from J; junction bases left unmatched: 7. CDR3 region: CASKIQGAAGNTIYF. In nucleotides, the CDR3 is TGTGCCAGCAAAATCCAGGGGGCTGCTGGAAACACCATATATTTT.

This clone was detected a few times. The rearrangement links TRBV21-1 to TRBJ2-7; the tabulated D call, TRBD1, remains unverified against the DNA. TRBV21-1 is annotated as a pseudogene. The CDR3 sequence is 15 residues long. CDR3 amino acids: CASSPTGLSSYEQYF. CDR3 sequence (DNA): TGTGCCAGCAGCCCGACAGGACTGAGCTCCTACGAGCAGTACTTC.